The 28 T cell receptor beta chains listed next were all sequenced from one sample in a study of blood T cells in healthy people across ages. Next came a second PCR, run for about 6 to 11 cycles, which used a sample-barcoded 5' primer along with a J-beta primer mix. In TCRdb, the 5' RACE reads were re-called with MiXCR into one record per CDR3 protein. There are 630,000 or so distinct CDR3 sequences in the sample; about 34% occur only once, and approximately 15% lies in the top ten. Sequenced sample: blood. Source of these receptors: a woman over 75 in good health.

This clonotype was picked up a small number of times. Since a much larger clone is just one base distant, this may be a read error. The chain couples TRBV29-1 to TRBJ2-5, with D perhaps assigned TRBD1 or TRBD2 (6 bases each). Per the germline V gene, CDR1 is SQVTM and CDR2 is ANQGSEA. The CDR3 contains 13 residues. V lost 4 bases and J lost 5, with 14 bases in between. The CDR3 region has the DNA TGCAGCGTTGGAGCAGGGGCGGGGGAGACCCAGTACTTC. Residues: CSVGAGAGETQYF.

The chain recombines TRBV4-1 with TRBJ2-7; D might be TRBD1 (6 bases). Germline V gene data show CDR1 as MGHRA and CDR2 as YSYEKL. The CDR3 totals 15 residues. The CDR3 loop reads CVGSQNDRTVYEQYF. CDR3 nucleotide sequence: TGCGTCGGCAGCCAAAACGACAGGACTGTCTACGAGCAGTACTTC.

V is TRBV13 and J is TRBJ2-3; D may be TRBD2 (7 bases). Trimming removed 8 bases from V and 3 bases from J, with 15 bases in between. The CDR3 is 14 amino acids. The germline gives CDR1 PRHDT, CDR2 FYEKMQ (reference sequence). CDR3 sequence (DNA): TGTGCCAGCGGGGGGGGGCTGGTAACAGATACGCAGTATTTT. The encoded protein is CASGGGLVTDTQYF.

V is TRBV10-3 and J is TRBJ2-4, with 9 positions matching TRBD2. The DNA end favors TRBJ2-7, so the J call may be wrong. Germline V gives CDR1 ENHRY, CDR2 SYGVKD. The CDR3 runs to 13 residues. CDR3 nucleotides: TGTGCCATCAGGGCTAGCGGGAATGACGAGCAGTACTTC. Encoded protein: CAIRASGNDEQYF.

The DNA of the CDR3 is TGCAGTGCTAGAGAGCACAGGGGCGCGGGCACTGAAGCTTTCTTT. The encoded protein is CSAREHRGAGTEAFF. The chain employs TRBV20-1 and TRBJ1-1; 7 positions match TRBD1. The CDR3 loop spans 15 amino acids. Germline CDR1 reads DFQATT; CDR2 reads SNEGSKA (reference sequence). V trimming: 0 bases; J trimming: 4 bases; junction bases outside the gene matches: 8.

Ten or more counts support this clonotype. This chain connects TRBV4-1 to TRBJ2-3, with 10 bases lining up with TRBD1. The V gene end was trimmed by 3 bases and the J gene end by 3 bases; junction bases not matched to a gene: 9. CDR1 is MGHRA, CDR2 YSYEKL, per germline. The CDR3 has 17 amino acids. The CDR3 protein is CASSHFSGTGVTDTQYF. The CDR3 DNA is TGCGCCAGCAGCCACTTCTCCGGGACAGGGGTGACAGATACGCAGTATTTT.

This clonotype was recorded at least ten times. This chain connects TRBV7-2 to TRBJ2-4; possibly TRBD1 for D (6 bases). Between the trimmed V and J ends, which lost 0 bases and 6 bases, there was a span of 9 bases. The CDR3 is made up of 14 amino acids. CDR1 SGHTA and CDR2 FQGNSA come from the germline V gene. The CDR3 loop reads CASSLARGSNIQYF. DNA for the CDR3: TGTGCCAGCAGCTTAGCCAGGGGCTCAAACATTCAGTACTTC.

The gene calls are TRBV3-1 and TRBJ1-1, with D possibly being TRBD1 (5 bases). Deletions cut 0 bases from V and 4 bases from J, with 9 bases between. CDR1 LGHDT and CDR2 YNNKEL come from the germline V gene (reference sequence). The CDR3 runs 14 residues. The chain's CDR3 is CASSQDGGGTEAFF. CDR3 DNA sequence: TGTGCCAGCAGCCAAGATGGGGGGGGCACTGAAGCTTTCTTT.

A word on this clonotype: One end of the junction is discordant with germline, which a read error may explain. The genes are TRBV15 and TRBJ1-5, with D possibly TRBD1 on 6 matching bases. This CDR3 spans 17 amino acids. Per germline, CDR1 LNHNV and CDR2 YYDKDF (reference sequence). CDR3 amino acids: CATGRGSRGASNQPQHF. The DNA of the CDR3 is TGTGCCACCGGCAGAGGAAGTAGGGGGGCCAGCAATCAGCCCCAGCATTTT.

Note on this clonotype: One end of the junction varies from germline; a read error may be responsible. The CDR3 reads CASSFIDSPLHF. The CDR3 DNA sequence: TGCGCCAGCAGTTTCATTGATTCACCCCTCCACTTT. The chain links TRBV6-1 to TRBJ1-6, with no clear D. Germline loops: CDR1 MNHNS, CDR2 SASEGT. The CDR3 length is 12 residues.

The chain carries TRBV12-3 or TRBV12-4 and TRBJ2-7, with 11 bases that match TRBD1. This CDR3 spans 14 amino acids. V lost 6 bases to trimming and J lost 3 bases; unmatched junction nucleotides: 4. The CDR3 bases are TGTGCCAGCAGGTGGGACAGGGGGTTCTACGAGCAGTACTTC. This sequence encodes CASRWDRGFYEQYF.

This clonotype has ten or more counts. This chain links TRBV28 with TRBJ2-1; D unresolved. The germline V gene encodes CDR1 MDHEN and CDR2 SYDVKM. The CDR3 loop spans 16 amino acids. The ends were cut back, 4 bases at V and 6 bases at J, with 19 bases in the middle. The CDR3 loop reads CASSSHTLLGINEQFF. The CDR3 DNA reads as TGTGCCAGCAGTTCCCACACCCTTTTGGGGATCAATGAGCAGTTCTTC.

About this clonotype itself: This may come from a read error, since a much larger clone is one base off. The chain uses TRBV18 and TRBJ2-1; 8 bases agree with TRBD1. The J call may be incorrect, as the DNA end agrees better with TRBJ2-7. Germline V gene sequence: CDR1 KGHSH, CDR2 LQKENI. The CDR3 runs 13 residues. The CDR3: CASSADRDNEQYF. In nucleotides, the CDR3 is TGTGCCAGCTCAGCGGACAGGGACAATGAGCAGTACTTC.

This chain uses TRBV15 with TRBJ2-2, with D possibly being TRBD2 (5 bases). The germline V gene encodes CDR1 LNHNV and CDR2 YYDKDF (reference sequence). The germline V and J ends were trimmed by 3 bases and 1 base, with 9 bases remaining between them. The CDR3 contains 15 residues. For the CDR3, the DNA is TGTGCCACCAGCAGTGTTCGGGGGAACACCGGGGAGCTGTTTTTT. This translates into CATSSVRGNTGELFF.

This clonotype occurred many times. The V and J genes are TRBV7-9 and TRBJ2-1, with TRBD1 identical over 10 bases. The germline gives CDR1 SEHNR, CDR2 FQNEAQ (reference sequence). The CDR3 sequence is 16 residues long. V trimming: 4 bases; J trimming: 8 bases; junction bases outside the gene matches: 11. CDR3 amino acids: CASSSDLGQGLYEQFF. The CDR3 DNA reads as TGTGCCAGCAGCTCGGATTTGGGACAGGGGTTGTATGAGCAGTTCTTC.

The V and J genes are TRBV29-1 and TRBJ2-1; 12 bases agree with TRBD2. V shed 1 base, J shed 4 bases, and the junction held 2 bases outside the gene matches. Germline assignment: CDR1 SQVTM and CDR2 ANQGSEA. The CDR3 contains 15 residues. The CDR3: CSVEALAGGYNEQFF. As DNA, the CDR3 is TGCAGCGTTGAAGCCCTAGCGGGGGGGTACAATGAGCAGTTCTTC.

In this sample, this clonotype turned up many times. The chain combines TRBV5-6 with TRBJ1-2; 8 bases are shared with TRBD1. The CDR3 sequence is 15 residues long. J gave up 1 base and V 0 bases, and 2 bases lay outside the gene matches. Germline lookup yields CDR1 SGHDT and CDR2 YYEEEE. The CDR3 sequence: CASSLADRDNYGYTF. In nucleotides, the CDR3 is TGTGCCAGCAGCTTGGCGGACAGGGATAACTATGGCTACACCTTC.

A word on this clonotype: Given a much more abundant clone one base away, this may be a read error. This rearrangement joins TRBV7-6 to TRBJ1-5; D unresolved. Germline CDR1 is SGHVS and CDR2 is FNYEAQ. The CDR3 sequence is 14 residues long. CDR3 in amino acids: CASSSGLPNQSQHF. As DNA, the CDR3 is TGTGCCAGCAGCTCCGGACTCCCCAATCAGTCCCAGCATTTT.

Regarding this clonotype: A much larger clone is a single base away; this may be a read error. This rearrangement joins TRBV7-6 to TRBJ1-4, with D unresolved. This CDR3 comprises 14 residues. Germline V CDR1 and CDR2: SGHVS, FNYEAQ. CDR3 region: CACSRSATNEKLFF. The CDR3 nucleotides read TGTGCCTGCAGCCGGAGTGCAACTAATGAAAAACTGTTTTTT.

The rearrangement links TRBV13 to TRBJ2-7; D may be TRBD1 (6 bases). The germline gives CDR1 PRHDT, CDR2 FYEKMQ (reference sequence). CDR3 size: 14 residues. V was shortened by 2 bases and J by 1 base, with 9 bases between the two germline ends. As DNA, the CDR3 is TGTGCCAGCAGCTTATGGGGGACATCCTACGAGCAGTACTTC. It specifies CASSLWGTSYEQYF.

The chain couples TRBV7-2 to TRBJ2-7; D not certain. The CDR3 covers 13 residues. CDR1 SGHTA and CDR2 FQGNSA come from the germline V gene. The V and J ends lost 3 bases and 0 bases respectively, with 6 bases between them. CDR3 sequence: CASSFATSYEQYF. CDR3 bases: TGTGCCAGCAGCTTCGCCACCTCCTACGAGCAGTACTTC.

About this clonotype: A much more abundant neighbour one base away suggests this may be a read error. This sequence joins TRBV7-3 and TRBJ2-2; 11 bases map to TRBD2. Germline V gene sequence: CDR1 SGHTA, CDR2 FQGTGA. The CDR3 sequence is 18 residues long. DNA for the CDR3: TGTGCCAGCAGCTTAGACCTACTAGCGGGGGTCCCCACCGGGGAGCTGTATTTT. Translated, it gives CASSLDLLAGVPTGELYF.

The CDR3 DNA follows: TGTGCCAGCAGCCCGAGGGGAGGTGAAGCTTTCTTT. Translated, it gives CASSPRGGEAFF. The chain carries TRBV3-1 and TRBJ1-1, with D maybe TRBD1 (5 bases). V dropped 4 bases and J dropped 7 bases, with 10 bases sitting between them. This CDR3 contains 12 residues. Germline V gives CDR1 LGHDT, CDR2 YNNKEL (reference sequence).

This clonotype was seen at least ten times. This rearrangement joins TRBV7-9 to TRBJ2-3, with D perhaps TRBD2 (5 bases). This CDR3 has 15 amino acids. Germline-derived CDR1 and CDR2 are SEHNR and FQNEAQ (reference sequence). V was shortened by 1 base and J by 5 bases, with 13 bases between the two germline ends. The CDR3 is CASSLEAARGDTQYF. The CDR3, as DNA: TGTGCCAGCAGCTTAGAGGCGGCACGGGGAGATACGCAGTATTTT. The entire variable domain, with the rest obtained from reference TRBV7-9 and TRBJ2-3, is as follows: DTGVSQNPRHKITKRGQNVTFRCDPISEHNRLYWYRQTLGQGPEFLTYFQNEAQLEKSRLLSDRFSAERPKGSFSTLEIQRTEQGDSAMYLCASSLEAARGDTQYFGPGTRLTVL.

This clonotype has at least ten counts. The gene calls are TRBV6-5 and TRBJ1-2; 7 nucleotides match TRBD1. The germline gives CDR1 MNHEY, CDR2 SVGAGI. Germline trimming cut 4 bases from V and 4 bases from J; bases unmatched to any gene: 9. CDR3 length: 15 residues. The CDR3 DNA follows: TGTGCCAGCAGTTCCTCGACAGGGCGCGGCTATGGCTACACCTTC. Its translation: CASSSSTGRGYGYTF.

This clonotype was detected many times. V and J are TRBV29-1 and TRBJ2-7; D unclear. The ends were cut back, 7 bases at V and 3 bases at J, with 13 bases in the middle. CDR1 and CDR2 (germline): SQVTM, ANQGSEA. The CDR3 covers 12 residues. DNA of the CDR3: TGCAGCGGCTTTGACTCAGGCTACGAGCAGTACTTC. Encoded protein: CSGFDSGYEQYF.

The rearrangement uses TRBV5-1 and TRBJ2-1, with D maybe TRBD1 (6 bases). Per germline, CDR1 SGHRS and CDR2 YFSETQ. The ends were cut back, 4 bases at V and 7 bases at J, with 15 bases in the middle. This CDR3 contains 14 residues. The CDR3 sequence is CASSETGLRNEQFF. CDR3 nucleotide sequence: TGCGCCAGCAGCGAAACAGGGCTTAGGAATGAGCAGTTCTTC.

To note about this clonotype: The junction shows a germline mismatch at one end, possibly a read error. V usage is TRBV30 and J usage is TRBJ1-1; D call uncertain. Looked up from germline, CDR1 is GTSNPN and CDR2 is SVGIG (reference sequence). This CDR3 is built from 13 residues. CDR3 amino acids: CAWTEGMNTETFF. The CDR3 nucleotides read TGTGCCTGGACAGAGGGCATGAACACTGAAACTTTCTTT. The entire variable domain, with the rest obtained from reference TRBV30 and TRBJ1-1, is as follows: SQTIHQWPATLVQPVGSPLSLECTVEGTSNPNLYWYRQAAGRGLQLLFYSVGIGQISSEVPQNLSASRPQDRQFILSSKKLLLSDSGFYLCAWTEGMNTETFFGQGTRLTVV.